This T cell receptor beta chain was identified in a study of PD-L1 blockade in urothelial cancer (dated by TCRdb to 2015 to 2018). For context, the study as a whole: All patients started therapy around 2014 and received atezolizumab 1,200 mg intravenously every 3 weeks. About nine tenths of the roughly 29 patients were identified as males with urothelial cancer of bladder origin, and a prior smoking history was reported by 18 of 29 patients. An ECOG performance status of 0 or 1 was recorded for the patients, and 0 to 3 prior chemotherapy regimens had been received by the patients. Blood samples were analyzed at two time points: 3 weeks after treatment start (second dose) and 6 weeks after treatment start. A median of roughly 140,000 T cells and fewer than 85,000 unique TCRs was obtained from blood samples, and a median clonality of roughly 0.08 was observed. Somatic, immune and clinical correlates of response to PD-L1 blockade with atezolizumab in urothelial cancer were the focus of an exploratory multi-omic analysis. Pretreatment tumor samples, along with matched peripheral blood serially collected before and after atezolizumab treatment, were subjected to TCR sequencing. Progression-free survival longer than 6 months counted as durable clinical benefit, and TCR features were additionally tested against both progression-free and overall survival. Whole exome sequencing and RNA sequencing of pretreatment tumors were performed alongside TCR sequencing in the same patients. Durable clinical benefit was achieved by nine patients and was not achieved by 20 patients. Pretreatment blood TCR-seq was available for nearly 30 patients, at least one posttreatment blood collection was obtained for some 25 patients, and tumor TCR-seq was available for some 25 patients. Beyond this particular receptor, the publication reports: Improved progression-free and overall survival was associated with having pretreatment peripheral blood TCR clonality below the median. Because the sample size was small (n of about 29) and many exploratory analyses were performed, the results are intended to be hypothesis-generating. Among patients with durable benefit, tumor-associated TCR clones showed greater expansion in peripheral blood 3 weeks after treatment started (n = 22, p = 0.022).

Note on this clone: Its antigen is not yet known. No base quality information exists; no much larger clone differs at one position.

Synthetic TCR analog templates were spiked into each PCR to estimate absolute template abundance from read counts. TCRbeta CDR3 regions were amplified from genomic DNA with bias-controlled V and J gene primers using the immunoSEQ assay. Sequencing of rearranged TCRbeta segments was done at approximately 20X coverage. The source study handled its data this way. Clustering was used to correct sequencing errors, and CDR3s were annotated against IMGT to assign V, D and J genes. Out-of-frame and stop-codon sequences were excluded, and only productive TCRbeta rearrangements were used in downstream analyses. To compute clonality, Shannon entropy was normalized by the log of the number of unique productive sequences and then subtracted from one. Clones differing between time points or between blood and tumor were identified using Fisher's exact test with Benjamini-Hochberg correction, with an adjusted p below 0.01 applied as the threshold. TCRdb's version of the immuneACCESS table is confined to in-frame rearrangements and falls short of the full clone set. An unresolved V gene accounts for under half of the shortfall where checked; the remainder is of unknown origin. The D gene and trimming were derived from the DNA, and the V and J assignments and clone size from that table. The sample table lists around 63,000 clones, 70% to 90% of them with a count of one. The leading ten clones occupy around 1.5% of the sample.

CDR1 is given as MNHEY and CDR2 as SMNVEV, both from the germline V gene (reference sequence). The CDR3 numbers 16 residues from cysteine through phenylalanine. The CDR3 DNA has 48 bases and is translated from base 1. The V end gives up 3 bases and the J end 0 bases, leaving 4 bases in the junction not matched to a gene. The time point label on this specimen signifies: pretreatment peripheral blood. The cohort included 25 to 30 patients with locally advanced or metastatic urothelial carcinoma who were treated at Memorial Sloan Kettering on a trial protocol. Peripheral blood mononuclear cells were collected from each patient pretreatment and during treatment, giving between 1 and 8 total time points per patient. The Qiagen DNeasy Blood extraction kit was used to purify genomic DNA from total PBMCs and tumor samples. PBMCs were collected pretreatment and during treatment and were isolated and stored as previously described.

Sequencing used PBMCs, obtained around atezolizumab (anti-PD-L1) treatment. This TCR came from a man between 65 and 85 years old with urothelial cancer. Recombination connected TRBV27 to TRBJ2-7, and 11 bases in between align with TRBD2. The DNA is TGTGCCAGCAGTTTCTCTCTAGCGGGAGGCTCCTACGAGCAGTACTTC. Its translation is CASSFSLAGGSYEQYF.